A single sample gave rise to the 7 T cell receptor beta chains below, sequenced in a study of T-cell reconstitution after alpha-beta-depleted transplantation in children. Unique molecular identifiers were built into the TCRbeta library. TCRdb redid the calling of the PCR reads with MiXCR, one entry per CDR3 protein. The repertoire holds about a million distinct CDR3 sequences, with 25% to 35% as singletons. Sequenced material: PBMCs, mostly from graft donor cells, taken 360 days after TCRalphabeta/CD19-depleted stem cell transplant. The receptor source for this set is a boy under two years old who had a stem cell transplant for SCID, so the T cells may come from the graft donor.

The chain is built from TRBV10-3 and TRBJ1-2; D gene unclear. The germline V gene has CDR1 ENHRY and CDR2 SYGVKD. Trimming removed 8 bases from V and 3 bases from J, with 19 bases in between. CDR3 size: 15 residues. The CDR3 DNA follows: TGTGCCATCTTCTCCTCGGCCCCCGGCGACTATGGCTACACCTTC. The encoded protein is CAIFSSAPGDYGYTF.

The genes are TRBV5-1 and TRBJ2-1; D uncertain. CDR3 length equals 15 residues. V was cut by 4 bases and J by 2 bases, with 13 bases left in between. Germline V gene data show CDR1 as SGHRS and CDR2 as YFSETQ. The CDR3 protein is CASSQRTDTYNEQFF. DNA of the CDR3: TGCGCCAGCAGCCAGAGGACCGATACCTACAATGAGCAGTTCTTC. Combining the CDR3 with reference TRBV5-1 and TRBJ2-1 gives the whole variable domain KAGVTQTPRYLIKTRGQQVTLSCSPISGHRSVSWYQQTPGQGLQFLFEYFSETQRNKGNFPGRFSGRQFSNSRSEMNVSTLELGDSALYLCASSQRTDTYNEQFFGPGTRLTVL.

This clonotype was found a few times. The chain uses TRBV10-3 and TRBJ2-5, with D hard to call. The CDR3 totals 13 residues. The V gene lost 6 bases and the J gene lost 2 bases, with 10 bases spanning the gap. CDR1 and CDR2 from the germline V gene are ENHRY and SYGVKD. CDR3 amino acids: CAISPVEQETQYF. In nucleotides, the CDR3 is TGTGCCATCAGCCCCGTGGAACAAGAGACCCAGTACTTC.

J is TRBJ2-1 and V is TRBV4-3; 12 nucleotides align to TRBD2. Unmatched junction bases numbered 13, after V lost 4 bases and J lost 0 bases. The CDR3 is made up of 20 amino acids. Germline assignment: CDR1 LGHNA and CDR2 YSLEER. The CDR3 loop reads CASSLSRLAGGQSSYNEQFF. DNA for the CDR3: TGCGCCAGCAGCCTAAGTCGTCTAGCGGGGGGGCAAAGCTCCTACAATGAGCAGTTCTTC.

This clonotype was detected only once. The chain combines TRBV4-3 with TRBJ2-3; 15 positions match TRBD2. Per the germline V gene, CDR1 is LGHNA and CDR2 is YSLEER. With V trimmed by 3 bases and J by 5 bases, 6 bases remained unmatched. The CDR3 extends over 17 amino acids. The CDR3 DNA sequence: TGCGCCAGCAGCCAGGGACTAGCGGGGGGATGGGGAGATACGCAGTATTTT. This codes for CASSQGLAGGWGDTQYF.

About this clonotype itself: A much more abundant neighbour one base away suggests this may be a read error. The CDR3 loop reads CASSLDGGNTEAYF. Here the CDR3 DNA reads TGCGCCAGCAGCTTGGACGGCGGGAACACTGAAGCTTACTTT. The gene calls are TRBV5-1 and TRBJ1-1; D gene ambiguous. The germline V gene encodes CDR1 SGHRS and CDR2 YFSETQ. CDR3 length equals 14 residues. The entire variable domain, with the rest obtained from reference TRBV5-1 and TRBJ1-1, is as follows: KAGVTQTPRYLIKTRGQQVTLSCSPISGHRSVSWYQQTPGQGLQFLFEYFSETQRNKGNFPGRFSGRQFSNSRSEMNVSTLELGDSALYLCASSLDGGNTEAYFGQGTRLTVV.

A few counts support this clonotype. This sequence joins TRBV20-1 and TRBJ2-3, with 9 positions matching TRBD2. With V trimmed by 3 bases and J by 1 base, 14 bases remained unmatched. Germline V gene sequence: CDR1 DFQATT, CDR2 SNEGSKA (reference sequence). CDR3 length: 18 amino acids. The CDR3 loop reads CSASRRQLGGGGTDTQYF. In DNA, the CDR3 is TGCAGTGCTAGTCGGCGGCAATTGGGCGGGGGGGGCACAGATACGCAGTATTTT.